What follows are 21 T cell receptor beta chains derived from one specimen sequenced in a study of blood T cell repertoires in COVID-19. The repertoire was sequenced with immunoSEQ multiplex PCR; TCRdb's copy has only in-frame clones and lacks some. The sample carries about 74,000 clones, around three quarters recorded once. Sample: peripheral blood. The receptor source for this set is a human donor in a cohort sampled during active COVID-19.

The chain combines TRBV19 with TRBJ1-1; D may be TRBD1 (6 bases). Per the germline V gene, CDR1 is LNHDA and CDR2 is SQIVND (reference sequence). CDR3 length: 14 amino acids. Between the trimmed V and J ends, which lost 5 bases and 2 bases, there was a span of 12 bases. The CDR3 spells CASSGAGVNTEAFF. The CDR3 DNA follows: TGTGCCAGTAGTGGGGCAGGGGTCAACACTGAAGCTTTCTTT.

The chain employs TRBV5-1 and TRBJ2-7; 8 bases align to TRBD1. CDR3 size: 15 residues. The V and J ends lost 0 bases and 5 bases, in that order; junction bases with no gene match: 7. The germline V gene has CDR1 SGHRS and CDR2 YFSETQ. In DNA, the CDR3 is TGCGCCAGCAGCTTGGCTGGGACAGGAGCCAACGAGCAGTACTTC. Residues: CASSLAGTGANEQYF.

The sample holds one count of this clone. The V call is TRBV27, the J call TRBJ2-7, with 12 bases identical to TRBD2. The junction had 8 bases not matched to a gene; V was cut back by 5 bases and J by 3 bases. The CDR3 has 16 amino acids. Germline V gene lookup returns CDR1 MNHEY and CDR2 SMNVEV (reference sequence). The CDR3 DNA reads as TGTGCCAGCAGTCCCGCCCTAGCGGGAGGGCTCTACGAGCAGTACTTC. Protein product: CASSPALAGGLYEQYF.

This rearrangement joins TRBV3-1 (or the pseudogene TRBV3-2) to TRBJ1-2; 7 bases map to TRBD1. CDR1 LGHDT and CDR2 YNNKEL come from the germline V gene (reference sequence). The CDR3 has 14 residues. V was pared by 2 bases and J by 8 bases, with 8 bases of the junction left unmatched. The CDR3, as DNA: TGTGCCAGCAGCCAAATACAGGGGTTGGGCGGCTACACCTTC. It yields the protein CASSQIQGLGGYTF.

The J gene is TRBJ2-5, the V gene TRBV6-5; a possible D gene is TRBD2 (6 bases). CDR3 length equals 15 residues. Deletions cut 4 bases from V and 5 bases from J, with 17 bases between. The germline V gene has CDR1 MNHEY and CDR2 SVGAGI. The CDR3 reads CASSSSEGVWETQYF. The CDR3 DNA reads as TGTGCCAGCAGTTCCTCGGAGGGCGTGTGGGAGACCCAGTACTTC.

This clone has just a few counts. The rearrangement joins TRBV11-2 to TRBJ2-1; D is perhaps TRBD2 (6 bases). V gave up 5 bases and J gave up 0 bases, with 14 bases separating them. CDR3 length equals 16 residues. CDR1 and CDR2 (germline): SGHAT, FQNNGV. DNA of the CDR3: TGTGCCAGCAGCCCGCAGGACGGGAGCTCCTACAATGAGCAGTTCTTC. This translates into CASSPQDGSSYNEQFF.

In its sample, this clone was seen once. The V gene is TRBV6-5, the J gene TRBJ2-1; D unresolved. Trimming pared 6 bases from V and 7 bases from J, leaving 19 bases between. The CDR3 contains 15 residues. From germline, CDR1 is MNHEY and CDR2 SVGAGI. The CDR3 DNA follows: TGTGCCAGCAGCTCTTCTCTAGAGCATCTGAATGAGCAGTTCTTC. Translated: CASSSSLEHLNEQFF.

This sequence joins TRBV11-2 and TRBJ2-7; 11 nucleotides agree with TRBD1. This CDR3 is 19 amino acids long. Germline V lookup: CDR1 SGHAT, CDR2 FQNNGV. The J segment lost 0 bases and the V segment lost 5 bases, leaving 15 bases of the junction unmatched. The CDR3 coding sequence is TGTGCCAGCAGCACCCGGACAGGGGGCATTGGGCAGAGCTCCTACGAGCAGTACTTC. As protein: CASSTRTGGIGQSSYEQYF.

The V gene is TRBV11-1, the J gene TRBJ2-7; 9 bases align to TRBD1. This CDR3 has 14 residues. Trimming cost V 5 bases and J 2 bases; bases outside gene matches: 4. Per germline, CDR1 SGHAT and CDR2 FQDESV (reference sequence). The DNA for the CDR3 is TGTGCCAGCAGCACGACAGGGGGTGCCTACGAGCAGTACTTC. This gives the protein CASSTTGGAYEQYF.

The V call is TRBV29-1, the J call TRBJ2-3, with 7 bases matching TRBD2. CDR1 SQVTM and CDR2 ANQGSEA come from the germline V gene. V was clipped by 4 bases and J by 6 bases; unmatched bases: 10. The CDR3 runs to 14 residues. DNA of the CDR3: TGCAGCGTTGCACTAGCGAGCGGGGCGGATACGCAGTATTTT. Translation: CSVALASGADTQYF.

This chain links TRBV19 with TRBJ2-1, with 7 bases fitting TRBD2. CDR3 size: 14 residues. The germline V gene has CDR1 LNHDA and CDR2 SQIVND (reference sequence). J lost 6 bases, V lost 4 bases, and 6 bases had no gene match. The DNA of the CDR3 is TGTGCCAGTAGTAAGGCGGGGGTCCTCAATGAGCAGTTCTTC. This sequence encodes CASSKAGVLNEQFF.

The genes are TRBV19 and TRBJ2-6, with D possibly TRBD1 on 6 matching bases. The CDR3 consists of 15 residues. Trimming removed 6 bases at V and 4 bases at J, with 13 bases between. Looked up from germline, CDR1 is LNHDA and CDR2 is SQIVND (reference sequence). The CDR3 DNA reads TGTGCCAGTAGGAGACAGGCTTTCGGGGCCAACGTCCTGACTTTC. It translates to CASRRQAFGANVLTF. Together with reference TRBV19 and TRBJ2-6, the CDR3 gives the full variable domain: DGGITQSPKYLFRKEGQNVTLSCEQNLNHDAMYWYRQDPGQGLRLIYYSQIVNDFQKGDIAEGYSVSREKKESFPLTVTSAQKNPTAFYLCASRRQAFGANVLTFGAGSRLTVL.

The chain is built from TRBV30 and TRBJ1-5; no reliable D call. CDR1 is GTSNPN, CDR2 SVGIG, per germline (reference sequence). The length of the CDR3 is 14 residues. V was trimmed by 1 base and J by 6 bases, leaving 13 bases between them. The CDR3 DNA reads as TGTGCCTGGAGTGATGGACTTGTTACTCAGCCCCAGCATTTT. This translates into CAWSDGLVTQPQHF.

This chain joins TRBV28 and TRBJ2-7; 7 bases fit TRBD1. J gave up 3 bases and V 3 bases, and 8 bases lay outside the gene matches. Germline CDR1 MDHEN, CDR2 SYDVKM. The CDR3 runs to 15 residues. CDR3 in amino acids: CASSFPRQGRYEQYF. DNA for the CDR3: TGTGCCAGCAGTTTCCCTCGACAGGGACGCTACGAGCAGTACTTC. The full variable domain, rest sourced from reference TRBV28 and TRBJ2-7, is DVKVTQSSRYLVKRTGEKVFLECVQDMDHENMFWYRQDPGLGLRLIYFSYDVKMKEKGDIPEGYSVSREKKERFSLILESASTNQTSMYLCASSFPRQGRYEQYFGPGTRLTVT.

V gene TRBV30 combines with J gene TRBJ2-7; tentatively, D is TRBD2 (5 bases). The V gene's germline CDR1 is GTSNPN and CDR2 SVGIG (reference sequence). CDR3 length equals 12 residues. V was shortened by 2 bases and J by 6 bases, with 11 bases between the two germline ends. The CDR3 nucleotides are TGTGCCTGGAGTTCGAGAGGGCTCGAGCAGTACTTC. The encoded protein is CAWSSRGLEQYF. Based on the CDR3 plus reference TRBV30 and TRBJ2-7, the full variable domain is SQTIHQWPATLVQPVGSPLSLECTVEGTSNPNLYWYRQAAGRGLQLLFYSVGIGQISSEVPQNLSASRPQDRQFILSSKKLLLSDSGFYLCAWSSRGLEQYFGPGTRLTVT.

With regard to this clone: Possible read error: a much larger clone is one base away. V usage is TRBV6-1 and J usage is TRBJ2-7; TRBD2 agrees at 10 bases. The CDR3 totals 14 residues. Germline-derived CDR1 and CDR2 are MNHNS and SASEGT. V lost 4 bases to trimming and J lost 1 base; unmatched junction nucleotides: 1. In DNA form, the CDR3 reads TGTGCCAGCAGTGTAGCGGGAGGTTCCTACGAGCAGTACTTC. Translated: CASSVAGGSYEQYF.

This clone has only one observation. This rearrangement joins TRBV6-2 or TRBV6-3 to TRBJ2-5; 14 positions agree with TRBD2. Per germline, CDR1 MNHEY and CDR2 SVGEGT. This CDR3 comprises 16 residues. Losses at the gene ends were 6 bases for V and 5 bases for J; bases not matched to a gene: 8. The CDR3 reads CASSQWGLAGVETQYF. The CDR3 region has the DNA TGTGCCAGCAGCCAATGGGGACTAGCGGGAGTGGAGACCCAGTACTTC.

J is TRBJ2-3 and V is TRBV11-2, with D maybe TRBD2 (6 bases). V was shortened by 3 bases and J by 8 bases, with 9 bases between the two germline ends. Germline V CDR1 and CDR2: SGHAT, FQNNGV. The CDR3 contains 12 residues. DNA for the CDR3: TGTGCCAGCAGCTTCCAGGAGGGTACGCAGTATTTT. Its protein is CASSFQEGTQYF.

The V gene is TRBV3-1 (or the pseudogene TRBV3-2), the J gene TRBJ2-7, with TRBD2 matching 7 bases. The CDR3 is 16 amino acids. Germline assignment: CDR1 LGHDT and CDR2 YNNKEL (reference sequence). V lost 1 base and J lost 3; bases outside the gene matches: 9. The CDR3 sequence: CASSQGITGRLYEQYF. In nucleotides, the CDR3 is TGTGCCAGCAGCCAAGGGATTACCGGGAGGCTCTACGAGCAGTACTTC.

The chain employs TRBV6-2 or TRBV6-3 and TRBJ1-5; D is unclear. Germline assignment: CDR1 MNHEY and CDR2 SVGEGT. This CDR3 contains 15 residues. The V end lost 0 bases, the J end lost 2 bases, and 8 bases lay between the germline ends. This CDR3 reads CASSYSLGGNQPQHF. CDR3 DNA sequence: TGTGCCAGCAGTTACTCCCTCGGTGGCAATCAGCCCCAGCATTTT.

This clone was recorded only once. The rearrangement joins TRBV19 to TRBJ1-1; tentative D call: TRBD1 (6 bases). The CDR3 consists of 15 residues. Germline-derived CDR1 and CDR2 are LNHDA and SQIVND (reference sequence). The V end was cut by 4 bases, the J end by 1 base, with 13 bases between. This chain's CDR3 is CASSTGQIPNTEAFF. CDR3 in DNA: TGTGCCAGTAGTACAGGACAGATTCCGAACACTGAAGCTTTCTTT.